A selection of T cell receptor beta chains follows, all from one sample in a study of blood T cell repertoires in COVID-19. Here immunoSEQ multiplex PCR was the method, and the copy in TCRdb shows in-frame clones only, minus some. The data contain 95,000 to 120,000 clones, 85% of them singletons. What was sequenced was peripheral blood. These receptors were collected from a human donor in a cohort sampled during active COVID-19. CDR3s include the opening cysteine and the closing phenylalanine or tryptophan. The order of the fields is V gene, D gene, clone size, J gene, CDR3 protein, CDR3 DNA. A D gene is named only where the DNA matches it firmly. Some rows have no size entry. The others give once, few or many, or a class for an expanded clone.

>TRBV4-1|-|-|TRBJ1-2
CASSQDPRGTNYGYTF
TGCGCCAGCAGCCAAGATCCTCGGGGTACTAACTATGGCTACACCTTC
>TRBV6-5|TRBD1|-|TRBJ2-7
CASSFRDRGTYEQYF
TGTGCCAGCAGTTTTCGTGACAGGGGAACCTACGAGCAGTACTTC
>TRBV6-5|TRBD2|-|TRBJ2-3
CASISGAGDTQYF
TGTGCCAGCATAAGCGGGGCGGGGGATACGCAGTATTTT
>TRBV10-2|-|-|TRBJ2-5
CATYVRRGAEETQYF
TGCGCCACCTACGTGCGTAGGGGCGCAGAAGAGACCCAGTACTTC
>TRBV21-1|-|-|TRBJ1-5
CASKRYGDRDDSNQPQHF
TGTGCCAGCAAGCGATATGGGGACAGGGACGACAGCAATCAGCCCCAGCATTTT
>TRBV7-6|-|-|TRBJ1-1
CASTTGSRNTEAFF
TGTGCCAGCACCACAGGGTCGAGAAACACTGAAGCTTTCTTT
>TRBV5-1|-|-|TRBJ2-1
CASSLVGGQYNEQFF
TGCGCCAGCAGCTTGGTAGGAGGACAGTACAATGAGCAGTTCTTC
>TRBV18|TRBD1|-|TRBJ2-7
CASSPGQGSEQYF
TGTGCCAGCTCACCAGGACAGGGGAGCGAGCAGTACTTC
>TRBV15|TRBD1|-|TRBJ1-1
CATSRDRGRTIWGTEAFF
TGTGCCACCAGCAGGGACAGGGGCCGAACGATCTGGGGCACTGAAGCTTTCTTT
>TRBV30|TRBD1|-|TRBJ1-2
CAWRGQGAGYGYTF
TGTGCCTGGAGGGGCCAGGGGGCCGGCTATGGCTACACCTTC
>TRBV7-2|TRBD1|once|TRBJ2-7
CASSQGQGVGEQYF
TGTGCCAGCAGCCAGGGCCAGGGGGTGGGCGAGCAGTACTTC
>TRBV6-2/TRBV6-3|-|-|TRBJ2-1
CASSFPSNEQFF
TGTGCCAGCAGTTTTCCCAGCAATGAGCAGTTCTTC
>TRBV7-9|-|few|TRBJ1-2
CASSPSVDSYGYTF
TGTGCCAGCAGCCCCTCGGTCGACTCCTATGGCTACACCTTC
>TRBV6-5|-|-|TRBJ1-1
CASTRGGTEAFF
TGTGCCAGCACTCGAGGTGGCACTGAAGCTTTCTTT
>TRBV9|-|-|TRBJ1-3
CASSPPGHGNTIYF
TGTGCCAGCAGCCCCCCGGGACACGGAAACACCATATATTTT
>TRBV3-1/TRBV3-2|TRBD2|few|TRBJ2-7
CASRSSGDYEQYF
TGTGCCAGCAGGTCTAGCGGGGACTACGAGCAGTACTTC
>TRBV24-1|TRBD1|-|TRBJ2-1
CATSDPGQGDNEQFF
TGTGCCACCAGTGATCCAGGACAGGGCGACAATGAGCAGTTCTTC
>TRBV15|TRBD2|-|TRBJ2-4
CATSRDSRRGARDSKNIQYF
TGTGCCACCAGCAGAGATTCGCGGCGGGGGGCTCGGGATTCCAAAAACATTCAGTACTTC
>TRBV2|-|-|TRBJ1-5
CASSAQSGAQPQHF
TGTGCCAGCAGTGCGCAGTCAGGCGCTCAGCCCCAGCATTTT
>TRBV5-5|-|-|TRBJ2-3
CASSRGPRQDTDTQYF
TGTGCCAGCAGCCGGGGTCCAAGACAGGACACAGATACGCAGTATTTT
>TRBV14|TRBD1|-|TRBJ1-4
CASSPQDRYTNEKLFF
TGTGCCAGCAGCCCCCAGGACAGGTATACTAATGAAAAACTGTTTTTT
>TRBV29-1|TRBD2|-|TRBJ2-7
CSALTSVSYEQYF
TGCAGCGCCTTGACTAGCGTCTCCTACGAGCAGTACTTC
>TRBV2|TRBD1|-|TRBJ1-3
CASIALGQGVSGNTIYF
TGTGCCAGCATAGCACTTGGACAGGGAGTATCTGGAAACACCATATATTTT
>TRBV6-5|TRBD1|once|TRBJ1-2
CASTNRGGSGYTF
TGTGCCAGCACAAACAGGGGTGGGTCTGGCTACACCTTC
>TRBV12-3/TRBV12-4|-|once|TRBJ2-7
CASTRNGYEQYF
TGTGCCAGCACCCGCAACGGCTACGAGCAGTACTTC
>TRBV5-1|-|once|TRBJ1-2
CASSFGTTDGYTF
TGCGCCAGCAGCTTCGGGACAACGGATGGCTACACCTTC
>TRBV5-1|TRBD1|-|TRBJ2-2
CASSLGGQGNTGELFF
TGCGCCAGCAGCTTGGGAGGACAGGGAAACACCGGGGAGCTGTTTTTT
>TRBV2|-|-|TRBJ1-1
CASSETVAFF
TGTGCCAGCAGCGAGACAGTAGCTTTCTTT
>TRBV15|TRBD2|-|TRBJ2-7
CATSSPGGSYEQYF
TGTGCCACCAGCAGTCCGGGGGGCTCCTACGAGCAGTACTTC
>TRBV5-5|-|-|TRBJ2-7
CASSPLGQTYEQYF
TGTGCCAGCAGCCCATTAGGACAGACCTACGAGCAGTACTTC
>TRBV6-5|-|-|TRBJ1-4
CASSIPTGTNEKLFF
TGTGCCAGCAGTATCCCCACAGGGACTAATGAAAAACTGTTTTTT
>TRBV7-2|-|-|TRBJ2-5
CASSLYSRGRETQYF
TGTGCCAGCAGCTTATATAGCCGGGGTCGTGAGACCCAGTACTTC